The next 28 T cell receptor beta chains were all read from a single sample in a study of shared clonotypes between healthy human individuals. Measured with immunoSEQ multiplex PCR; TCRdb has only the in-frame clones, and not every one. The table lists approximately 500,000 clones, approximately 79% of them singletons. The specimen was PBMCs. Every receptor here comes from a woman between 35 and 50 years old in good health. Some clones in this sample may be carry-over from other donors' samples.

This clone was detected once. The genes are TRBV9 and TRBJ2-1; 7 bases fit TRBD2. V shed 2 bases, J shed 5 bases, and the junction held 4 bases outside the gene matches. Germline V CDR1 and CDR2: SGDLS, YYNGEE. The CDR3 runs to 14 residues. The CDR3: CASSVRGLDNEQFF. CDR3 DNA sequence: TGTGCCAGCAGCGTTAGAGGACTAGACAATGAGCAGTTCTTC.

Written as DNA, the CDR3 is TGTGCCAGCAAGAGCGGGACATACAATGAGCAGTTCTTC. It codes for CASKSGTYNEQFF. The chain carries TRBV28 and TRBJ2-1; D may be TRBD2 (7 bases). The CDR3 totals 13 residues. Germline loops: CDR1 MDHEN, CDR2 SYDVKM. Trimming removed 7 bases at V and 4 bases at J, with 11 bases between.

The V call is TRBV15, the J call TRBJ1-3; the match to TRBD1 covers 7 bases. Per germline, CDR1 LNHNV and CDR2 YYDKDF (reference sequence). J was trimmed by 1 base and V by 4 bases; bases with no gene match: 4. The CDR3 spans 15 residues. In DNA form, the CDR3 reads TGTGCCACCAGCATCCACAGGGGATCTGGAAACACCATATATTTT. This codes for CATSIHRGSGNTIYF.

The J gene is TRBJ2-3, the V gene TRBV2; perhaps TRBD2 as D (5 bases). The CDR3 contains 13 residues. Germline CDR1 is SNHLY and CDR2 is FYNNEI. With 3 bases removed from V and 6 bases from J, the gap between germline ends came to 10 bases. The DNA of the CDR3 is TGTGCCAGCAGTGATCAGAGGGCGGATACGCAGTATTTT. Its protein is CASSDQRADTQYF.

This chain uses TRBV18 with TRBJ1-4, with unresolved D. Trimming removed 3 bases at V and 4 bases at J, with 15 bases between. The germline V gene encodes CDR1 KGHSH and CDR2 LQKENI. This CDR3 is 16 amino acids long. CDR3 nucleotides: TGTGCCAGCTCACCGGGTTCCGGCAGAATTAATGAAAAACTGTTTTTT. Its protein is CASSPGSGRINEKLFF.

V usage is TRBV19 and J usage is TRBJ2-7, with D perhaps matching TRBD1 or TRBD2 (5 bases each). The ends were cut back, 8 bases at V and 3 bases at J, with 11 bases in the middle. The CDR3 is 12 amino acids. The germline V gene encodes CDR1 LNHDA and CDR2 SQIVND (reference sequence). This CDR3 is CASRGAGYEQYF. Here the CDR3 DNA reads TGTGCCAGTCGAGGGGCAGGCTACGAGCAGTACTTC.

The genes are TRBV18 and TRBJ1-2; weak D call: TRBD1 (5 bases). Germline V gives CDR1 KGHSH, CDR2 LQKENI. The CDR3 extends over 13 amino acids. Trimming removed 2 bases at V and 8 bases at J, with 12 bases between. CDR3 region: CASSPETDSGYTF. The CDR3 region has the DNA TGTGCCAGCTCACCAGAGACAGATTCCGGCTACACCTTC.

The chain couples TRBV10-3 to TRBJ2-2; perhaps TRBD2 as D (6 bases). This CDR3 comprises 18 residues. Between the trimmed V and J ends, which lost 4 bases and 5 bases, there was a span of 23 bases. CDR1 and CDR2 (germline): ENHRY, SYGVKD. The CDR3: CAISATGTPHLGTGELFF. Written as DNA, the CDR3 is TGTGCCATCAGTGCCACCGGGACTCCCCATCTCGGGACCGGGGAGCTGTTTTTT.

This chain links TRBV25-1 with TRBJ1-3; 10 bases align to TRBD1. Trimming cost V 7 bases and J 6 bases; bases outside gene matches: 12. Germline CDR1 is MGHDK and CDR2 is SYGVNS. This CDR3 contains 16 residues. CDR3 sequence (DNA): TGTGCCAGCACCGACCCCGGGACAGGGGAAATAAACACCATATATTTT. It specifies CASTDPGTGEINTIYF.

V and J are TRBV4-1 and TRBJ2-7; 11 nucleotides align to TRBD2. Germline loops: CDR1 MGHRA, CDR2 YSYEKL. The V gene end was trimmed by 0 bases and the J gene end by 6 bases; junction bases not matched to a gene: 10. The CDR3 covers 17 residues. Written as DNA, the CDR3 is TGCGCCAGCAGCCAAGAGGCTCAACTAGCGGGAGTAGGCGAGCAGTACTTC. Translated: CASSQEAQLAGVGEQYF.

Concerning this clone itself: This same CDR3 is encoded by further DNA sequences in the sample. The V gene is TRBV5-1, the J gene TRBJ2-1; D is undetermined. The CDR3 spans 15 residues. Germline loops: CDR1 SGHRS, CDR2 YFSETQ. Trimming took off 0 bases at V and 4 bases at J, with 11 bases between the two ends. CDR3 coding DNA: TGCGCCAGCAGCTTGGAAGGGCAGTCTTACAATGAGCAGTTCTTC. Protein: CASSLEGQSYNEQFF.

Details on this clone: Within the sample, other DNA sequences also encode this same CDR3. The chain couples TRBV19 to TRBJ2-2; D is perhaps TRBD1 or TRBD2 (5 bases each). The V end lost 6 bases, the J end lost 3 bases, and 17 bases lay between the germline ends. This CDR3 comprises 16 residues. Germline V gene lookup returns CDR1 LNHDA and CDR2 SQIVND (reference sequence). CDR3 DNA sequence: TGTGCCAGTAGCCGGGGCCGCACCGAATACACCGGGGAGCTGTTTTTT. It codes for CASSRGRTEYTGELFF. Full variable domain (missing parts from reference TRBV19 and TRBJ2-2): DGGITQSPKYLFRKEGQNVTLSCEQNLNHDAMYWYRQDPGQGLRLIYYSQIVNDFQKGDIAEGYSVSREKKESFPLTVTSAQKNPTAFYLCASSRGRTEYTGELFFGEGSRLTVL.

The gene calls are TRBV5-4 and TRBJ2-7; TRBD1 matches at 7 bases. Germline trimming cut 4 bases from V and 2 bases from J; bases unmatched to any gene: 6. Germline V lookup: CDR1 SGHNT, CDR2 YYREEE (reference sequence). CDR3 length: 14 residues. The CDR3: CASSLRDSTYEQYF. The CDR3 DNA reads as TGTGCCAGCAGCCTCCGGGACAGCACCTACGAGCAGTACTTC.

The rearrangement links TRBV19 to TRBJ2-7; the match to TRBD1 covers 10 bases. The CDR3 length is 15 residues. With V trimmed by 10 bases and J by 1 base, 10 bases remained unmatched. Germline assignment: CDR1 LNHDA and CDR2 SQIVND (reference sequence). The CDR3 nucleotides read TGTGCCACCTCCAGACCGGGACAGGGGTCCTACGAGCAGTACTTC. It specifies CATSRPGQGSYEQYF.

The gene calls are TRBV10-1 and TRBJ1-1; D unclear. Germline V gene lookup returns CDR1 WNHNN and CDR2 SYGVQD (reference sequence). Trimming took 6 bases from V and 11 from J, leaving 13 bases between them. This CDR3 has 11 amino acids. The CDR3 DNA reads TGCGCCAGCAGCTCCCGCCCGGGGGCTTTCTTT. Its protein is CASSSRPGAFF.

The chain uses TRBV5-1 and TRBJ2-2; TRBD1 matches 7 bases. CDR1 is SGHRS, CDR2 YFSETQ, per germline. Trimming at V came to 0 bases and at J to 4 bases, leaving 6 bases not matched to a gene. The CDR3 is 16 residues long. CDR3 sequence: CASSLEGAWSTGELFF. The DNA for the CDR3 is TGCGCCAGCAGCTTGGAGGGGGCTTGGAGCACCGGGGAGCTGTTTTTT.

This chain connects TRBV6-1 to TRBJ1-2; D unresolved. Germline V gene lookup returns CDR1 MNHNS and CDR2 SASEGT. The CDR3 is made up of 14 amino acids. V shed 5 bases and J shed 4 bases, with 14 bases lying between them. CDR3 loop: CASSPRGGIYGYTF. The CDR3 coding sequence is TGTGCCAGCAGTCCCCGGGGAGGGATCTATGGCTACACCTTC.

This clone was seen ten or more times. Here the CDR3 DNA reads TGCGCCAGCAGTGAGCTGAGACTAGCAAATGAGCAGTTCTTC. Protein product: CASSELRLANEQFF. This rearrangement joins TRBV10-1 to TRBJ2-1; 7 positions agree with TRBD2. Germline lookup yields CDR1 WNHNN and CDR2 SYGVQD (reference sequence). V dropped 2 bases and J dropped 7; count of bases not matched to a gene: 5. The CDR3 is made up of 14 amino acids.

This rearrangement joins TRBV28 to TRBJ2-2, with a tentative D call TRBD1 (6 bases). V lost 4 bases and J lost 2, with 14 bases in between. The CDR3 has 16 residues. Germline CDR1 MDHEN, CDR2 SYDVKM. CDR3: CASSSVSGVNTGELFF. The DNA for the CDR3 is TGTGCCAGCAGTTCCGTGTCAGGGGTTAACACCGGGGAGCTGTTTTTT.

The CDR3 region is CASSPGLAGGYEQYF. The CDR3 DNA is TGTGCCAGCAGCCCCGGACTAGCGGGAGGCTACGAGCAGTACTTC. The chain has TRBV2 and TRBJ2-7, with 14 bases lining up with TRBD2. CDR3 length: 15 amino acids. In germline, CDR1 is SNHLY, CDR2 FYNNEI. Unmatched junction bases numbered 4, after V lost 6 bases and J lost 3 bases.

The V and J genes are TRBV6-1 and TRBJ2-3; 8 nucleotides match TRBD1. The CDR3 totals 15 residues. With V trimmed by 6 bases and J by 6 bases, 11 bases remained unmatched. The V gene's germline CDR1 is MNHNS and CDR2 SASEGT. The CDR3 region has the DNA TGTGCCAGCAGGGCCGGGACAGGACACACGGATACGCAGTATTTT. It specifies CASRAGTGHTDTQYF.

This clone was seen at least ten times. The chain employs TRBV6-4 and TRBJ2-2; D unresolved. Germline loops: CDR1 MRHNA, CDR2 SNTAGT. With 2 bases removed from V and 6 bases from J, the gap between germline ends came to 7 bases. The CDR3 loop spans 13 amino acids. The CDR3 reads CASSDLESGELFF. In DNA, the CDR3 is TGTGCCAGCAGTGACCTAGAGTCCGGGGAGCTGTTTTTT.

The chain couples TRBV11-1 to TRBJ2-7; tentatively, D is TRBD1 (6 bases). Trimming pared 4 bases from V and 2 bases from J, leaving 15 bases between. This CDR3 is 15 amino acids long. Germline CDR1 reads SGHAT; CDR2 reads FQDESV (reference sequence). Here the CDR3 reads CASSSLQGFPYEQYF. DNA for the CDR3: TGTGCCAGCAGCTCGTTACAGGGATTCCCCTACGAGCAGTACTTC.

The chain is built from TRBV4-3 and TRBJ2-1; D is unclear. This CDR3 comprises 17 residues. Germline values: CDR1 LGHNA, CDR2 YSLEER. Trimming removed 0 bases at V and 5 bases at J, with 17 bases between. CDR3 coding DNA: TGCGCCAGCAGCCAAGACGCGGTAGCAAAAAGGCACAATGAGCAGTTCTTC. Translation gives CASSQDAVAKRHNEQFF.

The chain is built from TRBV5-4 and TRBJ2-7; tentatively, D is TRBD2 (6 bases). This CDR3 contains 15 residues. Looked up from germline, CDR1 is SGHNT and CDR2 is YYREEE (reference sequence). V was cut by 4 bases and J by 1 base, with 15 bases left in between. CDR3 residues: CASSLRGGLSYEQYF. The CDR3 nucleotides read TGTGCCAGCAGCCTTCGGGGAGGCTTATCCTACGAGCAGTACTTC.

This clone appeared a single time. Here the CDR3 reads CASSLGHGSSYEQYF. In nucleotides, the CDR3 is TGTGCCAGCAGCTTGGGACACGGGAGCTCCTACGAGCAGTACTTC. The chain recombines TRBV7-9 with TRBJ2-7; D possibly uses TRBD1 or TRBD2 (6 bases each). This CDR3 region has 15 residues. The V end was cut by 3 bases, the J end by 0 bases, with 12 bases between. Germline V lookup: CDR1 SEHNR, CDR2 FQNEAQ (reference sequence).

This chain uses TRBV4-3 with TRBJ2-2; D possibly uses TRBD1 or TRBD2 (7 bases each). This CDR3 contains 17 residues. The germline gives CDR1 LGHNA, CDR2 YSLEER. V lost 0 bases and J lost 6, with 17 bases in between. The CDR3 spells CASSQEGGGSRSGELFF. The CDR3 nucleotides read TGCGCCAGCAGCCAAGAAGGGGGCGGGAGTAGGTCCGGGGAGCTGTTTTTT.

The chain joins TRBV15 to TRBJ1-2, with TRBD1 matching 9 bases. Germline loops: CDR1 LNHNV, CDR2 YYDKDF (reference sequence). With V trimmed by 4 bases and J by 7 bases, 7 bases remained unmatched. This CDR3 region has 14 residues. The CDR3 loop is CATSTDRGTGGYTF. The CDR3 DNA reads TGTGCCACCAGCACGGACAGGGGTACCGGTGGCTACACCTTC.